These T cell receptor beta chains were read from a single sample in a study of T cell changes during pregnancy in multiple sclerosis. The table came from immunoSEQ multiplex PCR; TCRdb's copy has only in-frame clones and leaves some out. The sample has tens of thousands of clones; more than 85% are singletons. The sample was peripheral blood, taken before pregnancy. These receptor sequences come from a female donor with multiple sclerosis, enrolled in a pregnancy study. CDR3s include the opening cysteine and the closing phenylalanine or tryptophan. The D gene is left open where the match is weak. The size field is filled for only some rows; it gives once, few, many or a size class.

v_gene: TRBV18
d_gene: .
j_gene: TRBJ1-3
abundance: .
CDR3aa: CASSRGAASRSGNTIYF
CDR3nt: TGTGCCAGCTCGCGCGGGGCGGCCTCGAGGTCTGGAAACACCATATATTTT

v_gene: TRBV5-1
d_gene: TRBD2
j_gene: TRBJ2-7
abundance: .
CDR3aa: CASSLGLAVPPYEQYF
CDR3nt: TGCGCCAGCAGCTTAGGACTAGCGGTACCACCCTACGAGCAGTACTTC

v_gene: TRBV5-1
d_gene: TRBD1
j_gene: TRBJ1-1
abundance: .
CDR3aa: CASSYGTGVGAFF
CDR3nt: TGCGCCAGCAGTTACGGGACAGGGGTAGGAGCTTTCTTT

v_gene: TRBV12-5
d_gene: .
j_gene: TRBJ1-2
abundance: once
CDR3aa: CASGFLGGQAVYGYTF
CDR3nt: TGTGCTAGTGGTTTCTTAGGGGGACAAGCCGTCTATGGCTACACCTTC

v_gene: TRBV7-9
d_gene: .
j_gene: TRBJ2-7
abundance: .
CDR3aa: CASSQGTRNSYEQYF
CDR3nt: TGTGCCAGCAGTCAAGGGACTCGGAACTCCTACGAGCAGTACTTC

v_gene: TRBV11-2
d_gene: .
j_gene: TRBJ1-6
abundance: few
CDR3aa: CASSSAGVILHF
CDR3nt: TGTGCCAGCAGCTCAGCAGGGGTAATCCTCCACTTT

v_gene: TRBV5-4
d_gene: TRBD1
j_gene: TRBJ2-7
abundance: .
CDR3aa: CASSLGGWTTGGYEQYF
CDR3nt: TGTGCCAGCAGCTTGGGGGGATGGACGACAGGGGGCTACGAGCAGTACTTC

v_gene: TRBV5-1
d_gene: TRBD1
j_gene: TRBJ1-2
abundance: .
CDR3aa: CASSLAPSTGRGGYTF
CDR3nt: TGCGCCAGCAGCTTAGCCCCCTCGACAGGGCGGGGAGGCTACACCTTC

v_gene: TRBV30
d_gene: .
j_gene: TRBJ1-3
abundance: once
CDR3aa: CAWRDRSSGNTIYF
CDR3nt: TGTGCCTGGAGGGACAGAAGCTCTGGAAACACCATATATTTT

v_gene: TRBV5-1
d_gene: TRBD1
j_gene: TRBJ1-2
abundance: .
CDR3aa: CASSRAGGSHGYTF
CDR3nt: TGCGCCAGCTCCCGAGCAGGGGGTTCCCATGGCTACACCTTC

v_gene: TRBV7-6
d_gene: TRBD1
j_gene: TRBJ2-7
abundance: .
CDR3aa: CASSLGDRVSYEQYF
CDR3nt: TGTGCCAGCAGCTTAGGGGACAGGGTATCTTACGAGCAGTACTTC

v_gene: TRBV11-2
d_gene: .
j_gene: TRBJ2-7
abundance: .
CDR3aa: CASSLAGDYEQYF
CDR3nt: TGTGCCAGCAGCTTAGCGGGGGACTACGAGCAGTACTTC

v_gene: TRBV5-4
d_gene: TRBD2
j_gene: TRBJ2-3
abundance: .
CDR3aa: CASSLLADGDTQYF
CDR3nt: TGTGCCAGCAGCTTACTAGCGGACGGAGATACGCAGTATTTT

v_gene: TRBV29-1
d_gene: TRBD1
j_gene: TRBJ2-1
abundance: .
CDR3aa: CSVEGRGLYNEQFF
CDR3nt: TGCAGCGTTGAAGGCAGGGGGCTGTACAATGAGCAGTTCTTC

v_gene: TRBV11-2
d_gene: .
j_gene: TRBJ1-2
abundance: .
CDR3aa: CASSLDWGGPYTF
CDR3nt: TGTGCCAGCAGCTTAGATTGGGGAGGACCCTACACCTTC

v_gene: TRBV10-3
d_gene: TRBD1
j_gene: TRBJ2-1
abundance: .
CDR3aa: CAIIRDRGNNEQFF
CDR3nt: TGTGCCATCATTAGAGACAGGGGGAACAATGAGCAGTTCTTC

v_gene: TRBV19
d_gene: .
j_gene: TRBJ1-2
abundance: .
CDR3aa: CASSINPQGYYGYTF
CDR3nt: TGTGCCAGTAGTATCAACCCGCAGGGGTACTATGGCTACACCTTC

v_gene: TRBV30
d_gene: .
j_gene: TRBJ1-1
abundance: few
CDR3aa: CAWTALRQLNTEAFF
CDR3nt: TGTGCCTGGACCGCTTTGAGGCAGTTGAACACTGAAGCTTTCTTT

v_gene: TRBV5-4
d_gene: .
j_gene: TRBJ1-2
abundance: .
CDR3aa: CASSSSKTDGPGGYTF
CDR3nt: TGTGCCAGCAGCTCCTCCAAAACGGACGGACCAGGGGGCTACACCTTC

v_gene: TRBV6-1
d_gene: .
j_gene: TRBJ1-1
abundance: .
CDR3aa: CASRTGLNTEAFF
CDR3nt: TGTGCCAGCAGGACAGGTCTGAACACTGAAGCTTTCTTT

v_gene: TRBV30
d_gene: TRBD1
j_gene: TRBJ2-5
abundance: .
CDR3aa: CAWDPGRTGPGETQYF
CDR3nt: TGTGCCTGGGACCCAGGTAGGACAGGCCCTGGAGAGACCCAGTACTTC

v_gene: TRBV10-3
d_gene: TRBD1
j_gene: TRBJ2-7
abundance: .
CDR3aa: CAIREDRGITYEQYF
CDR3nt: TGTGCCATCAGAGAGGACAGGGGGATCACCTACGAGCAGTACTTC

v_gene: TRBV19
d_gene: TRBD1
j_gene: TRBJ1-1
abundance: .
CDR3aa: CASGTGGPRANTEAFF
CDR3nt: TGTGCCAGTGGGACAGGGGGTCCGCGTGCGAACACTGAAGCTTTCTTT

v_gene: TRBV30
d_gene: TRBD1
j_gene: TRBJ1-5
abundance: .
CDR3aa: CAWSDPGQTGNQPQHF
CDR3nt: TGTGCCTGGAGTGACCCGGGACAGACTGGCAATCAGCCCCAGCATTTT

v_gene: TRBV6-5
d_gene: .
j_gene: TRBJ1-5
abundance: .
CDR3aa: CASSRDRLSNQPQHF
CDR3nt: TGTGCCAGCAGCCGAGACAGGTTAAGCAATCAGCCCCAGCATTTT

v_gene: TRBV2
d_gene: .
j_gene: TRBJ2-3
abundance: .
CDR3aa: CASKASTDTQYF
CDR3nt: TGTGCCAGCAAAGCTTCGACAGATACGCAGTATTTT

v_gene: TRBV4-2
d_gene: .
j_gene: TRBJ1-3
abundance: .
CDR3aa: CASSQPGLTSGNTIYF
CDR3nt: TGTGCCAGCAGCCAACCTGGACTGACCTCTGGAAACACCATATATTTT

v_gene: TRBV30
d_gene: .
j_gene: TRBJ1-6
abundance: .
CDR3aa: CAWRFRSSENSPLHF
CDR3nt: TGTGCCTGGAGGTTCCGGTCCTCCGAGAATTCACCCCTCCACTTT

v_gene: TRBV4-1
d_gene: TRBD2
j_gene: TRBJ2-1
abundance: .
CDR3aa: CASRQEGRAGYNEQFF
CDR3nt: TGCGCCAGCAGACAAGAGGGGAGGGCCGGGTACAATGAGCAGTTCTTC

v_gene: TRBV2
d_gene: TRBD1
j_gene: TRBJ2-7
abundance: .
CDR3aa: CASSPRPDRGAEQYF
CDR3nt: TGTGCCAGCAGCCCACGCCCGGACAGGGGAGCCGAGCAGTACTTC

v_gene: TRBV5-6
d_gene: .
j_gene: TRBJ1-5
abundance: .
CDR3aa: CASSLLSGGNQPQHF
CDR3nt: TGTGCCAGCAGCTTGCTATCCGGTGGTAATCAGCCCCAGCATTTT

v_gene: TRBV14
d_gene: .
j_gene: TRBJ1-1
abundance: .
CDR3aa: CASSQGAQTEAFF
CDR3nt: TGTGCCAGCAGCCAGGGGGCGCAGACTGAAGCTTTCTTT

v_gene: TRBV4-3
d_gene: .
j_gene: TRBJ1-5
abundance: .
CDR3aa: CASSQDQGIGGQPQHF
CDR3nt: TGCGCCAGCAGCCAAGATCAGGGGATAGGGGGTCAGCCCCAGCATTTT

v_gene: TRBV7-9
d_gene: TRBD1
j_gene: TRBJ1-2
abundance: .
CDR3aa: CASSLGIRDSPYGYTF
CDR3nt: TGTGCCAGCAGCTTAGGGATACGGGACAGTCCCTATGGCTACACCTTC

v_gene: TRBV30
d_gene: TRBD1
j_gene: TRBJ1-1
abundance: once
CDR3aa: CAWTRGQPEAFF
CDR3nt: TGTGCCTGGACCCGGGGACAGCCAGAAGCTTTCTTT

v_gene: TRBV6-1
d_gene: TRBD2
j_gene: TRBJ2-1
abundance: .
CDR3aa: CASSEASGSGSNEQFF
CDR3nt: TGTGCCAGCAGTGAAGCCAGCGGGAGTGGTTCCAATGAGCAGTTCTTC

v_gene: TRBV7-2
d_gene: TRBD2
j_gene: TRBJ2-7
abundance: .
CDR3aa: CASSFLWGGYEQYF
CDR3nt: TGTGCCAGCAGCTTCCTTTGGGGGGGCTACGAGCAGTACTTC

v_gene: TRBV13
d_gene: .
j_gene: TRBJ1-1
abundance: .
CDR3aa: CASSLFEREGALNTEAFF
CDR3nt: TGTGCCAGCAGCTTATTTGAGCGAGAGGGAGCTCTGAACACTGAAGCTTTCTTT

v_gene: TRBV27
d_gene: TRBD1
j_gene: TRBJ1-5
abundance: .
CDR3aa: CASSQQGGGQPQHF
CDR3nt: TGTGCCAGCAGCCAACAGGGGGGAGGGCAGCCCCAGCATTTT

v_gene: TRBV4-2
d_gene: .
j_gene: TRBJ1-2
abundance: .
CDR3aa: CASSQDGLRFDGYTF
CDR3nt: TGTGCCAGCAGCCAAGATGGTCTCAGGTTCGATGGCTACACCTTC

v_gene: TRBV6-1
d_gene: .
j_gene: TRBJ2-6
abundance: .
CDR3aa: CASSDYGGGANVLTF
CDR3nt: TGTGCCAGCAGTGATTACGGGGGTGGGGCCAACGTCCTGACTTTC

v_gene: TRBV5-5
d_gene: .
j_gene: TRBJ2-5
abundance: .
CDR3aa: CASSLLESQYF
CDR3nt: TGTGCCAGCAGCTTGCTTGAGTCCCAGTACTTC